Listed here are 5 T cell receptor beta chains from one sample, sequenced in a study of blood T cell repertoires in COVID-19. TCRdb's copy holds only in-frame clones and misses some; the assay was immunoSEQ multiplex PCR. The sample includes 90,000 to 120,000 clones, 75% to 90% seen only once; the top ten take about 30%. Source material: peripheral blood. The receptors stem from a woman aged 80 or over with acute or convalescent COVID-19.

This clone is a singleton in its sample. The CDR3: CASSSRDRGPEAFF. The CDR3, as DNA: TGTGCCAGCAGCTCCCGGGACAGGGGTCCTGAAGCTTTCTTT. The rearrangement uses TRBV7-2 and TRBJ1-1; 10 nucleotides align to TRBD1. The CDR3 is 14 amino acids. Germline assignment: CDR1 SGHTA and CDR2 FQGNSA. With V trimmed by 4 bases and J by 6 bases, 5 bases remained unmatched.

V and J are TRBV27 and TRBJ1-2; the match to TRBD1 covers 8 bases. CDR3 size: 14 residues. CDR1 and CDR2 from the germline V gene are MNHEY and SMNVEV (reference sequence). With 5 bases clipped from V and 5 bases from J, the junction kept 7 bases outside the gene matches. Here the CDR3 reads CASSLAGGEYGYTF. The CDR3 bases are TGTGCCAGCAGTCTGGCAGGGGGCGAGTATGGCTACACCTTC.

This chain connects TRBV28 to TRBJ2-7, with 7 bases matching TRBD1. Trimming at V came to 4 bases and at J to 2 bases, leaving 8 bases not matched to a gene. Germline assignment: CDR1 MDHEN and CDR2 SYDVKM. The CDR3 consists of 15 residues. CDR3 bases: TGTGCCAGCAGTTCTCCGGGACAGAATACCTACGAGCAGTACTTC. Its protein is CASSSPGQNTYEQYF.

The rearrangement links TRBV27 to TRBJ1-5; perhaps TRBD1 as D (6 bases). Per germline, CDR1 MNHEY and CDR2 SMNVEV (reference sequence). V was cut by 4 bases and J by 0 bases, with 13 bases left in between. The CDR3 extends over 16 amino acids. The CDR3: CASSSGTPYSNQPQHF. In DNA, the CDR3 is TGTGCCAGCAGTTCCGGGACACCCTATAGCAATCAGCCCCAGCATTTT.

This chain joins TRBV3-1 (or the pseudogene TRBV3-2) and TRBJ2-3; tentatively, D is TRBD1 (6 bases). This CDR3 comprises 15 residues. CDR1 and CDR2 (germline): LGHDT, YNNKEL (reference sequence). Trimming stripped 4 bases from V and 2 bases from J, with 13 bases between. CDR3 sequence (DNA): TGTGCCAGCAGCCTGCGGACAGCTAACACAGATACGCAGTATTTT. Encoded protein: CASSLRTANTDTQYF.